The 20 T cell receptor beta chains reported below all come from one sample, sequenced in a study of identifying expanded T cells in peripheral blood. Assay: immunoSEQ multiplex PCR; the TCRdb copy retains only in-frame clones and omits some. The sample yields approximately 100,000 clones, around 88% seen once. The sequencing sample was made of blood. These receptors were collected from a person aged 18 to 75 in good health.

The chain has TRBV27 and TRBJ2-5; D gene unclear. V was clipped by 3 bases and J by 5 bases, with 10 bases between them. CDR1 is MNHEY and CDR2 is SMNVEV in the germline V gene (reference sequence). The CDR3 length is 13 residues. For the CDR3, the DNA is TGTGCCAGCAGTTTCTCGAGTTTGGAGACCCAGTACTTC. It yields the protein CASSFSSLETQYF.

This sequence joins TRBV30 and TRBJ2-7; 7 bases agree with TRBD1. The CDR3 has 12 amino acids. J was trimmed by 3 bases and V by 1 base; bases with no gene match: 0. In germline, CDR1 is GTSNPN, CDR2 SVGIG (reference sequence). This CDR3 is CAWSGQGYEQYF. CDR3 nucleotides: TGTGCCTGGAGTGGACAGGGCTACGAGCAGTACTTC.

The rearrangement joins TRBV7-9 to TRBJ1-1; D is unresolved. CDR3 length: 13 amino acids. V was shortened by 6 bases and J by 11 bases, with 19 bases between the two germline ends. The germline gives CDR1 SEHNR, CDR2 FQNEAQ (reference sequence). CDR3 protein: CASRPDGISDAFF. CDR3 DNA sequence: TGTGCCAGCAGACCTGACGGGATTTCGGACGCTTTCTTT.

The chain is built from TRBV10-2 and TRBJ2-7; 7 nucleotides line up with TRBD1. V was pared by 8 bases and J by 7 bases, with 8 bases of the junction left unmatched. Per germline, CDR1 WSHSY and CDR2 SAAADI. This CDR3 has 12 residues. CDR3 sequence: CASQQGPEEQYF. CDR3 DNA: TGCGCCAGCCAACAGGGGCCAGAGGAGCAGTACTTC.

The CDR3 DNA reads TGTGCCAGCAGCGTAGGGAGGGGTAGACACAATGAGCAGTTCTTC. Translation gives CASSVGRGRHNEQFF. The chain links TRBV9 to TRBJ2-1, with D maybe TRBD2 (6 bases). The CDR3 consists of 15 residues. The V gene's germline CDR1 is SGDLS and CDR2 YYNGEE. V was pared by 0 bases and J by 5 bases, with 12 bases between.

V gene TRBV15 combines with J gene TRBJ1-1; D is perhaps TRBD1 (5 bases). V lost 0 bases, J lost 5 bases, and 13 bases lay in between. The CDR3 covers 15 residues. CDR1 and CDR2 (germline): LNHNV, YYDKDF (reference sequence). The CDR3 DNA is TGTGCCACCAGCAGAGATCGGGGCAGGGTGACTGAAGCTTTCTTT. This codes for CATSRDRGRVTEAFF. Full variable domain (rest looked up from reference TRBV15 and TRBJ1-1): DAMVIQNPRYQVTQFGKPVTLSCSQTLNHNVMYWYQQKSSQAPKLLFHYYDKDFNNEADTPDNFQSRRPNTSFCFLDIRSPGLGDTAMYLCATSRDRGRVTEAFFGQGTRLTVV.

This clone was counted a single time. The rearrangement links TRBV9 to TRBJ2-3; 7 bases agree with TRBD2. CDR1 SGDLS and CDR2 YYNGEE come from the germline V gene. With 5 bases clipped from V and 4 bases from J, the junction kept 7 bases outside the gene matches. The CDR3 runs to 14 residues. CDR3 loop: CASSQTGGSDTQYF. The CDR3 nucleotides read TGTGCCAGCAGTCAGACGGGAGGATCAGATACGCAGTATTTT.

V is TRBV7-2 and J is TRBJ1-2; D is possibly TRBD1 (6 bases). Germline assignment: CDR1 SGHTA and CDR2 FQGNSA. This CDR3 has 14 amino acids. Between the trimmed V and J ends, which lost 1 base and 3 bases, there was a span of 9 bases. CDR3 residues: CASSLDRGYYGYTF. As DNA, the CDR3 is TGTGCCAGCAGCTTAGATAGGGGGTACTATGGCTACACCTTC.

The V call is TRBV4-1, the J call TRBJ1-5; D remains unclear. Between the trimmed V and J ends, which lost 3 bases and 0 bases, there was a span of 15 bases. Germline V gene data show CDR1 as MGHRA and CDR2 as YSYEKL. This CDR3 spans 17 amino acids. The CDR3: CASSQTSGGSSNQPQHF. CDR3 sequence (DNA): TGCGCCAGCAGCCAGACGTCGGGAGGAAGTAGCAATCAGCCCCAGCATTTT.

The rearrangement joins TRBV10-2 to TRBJ2-7, with 7 bases fitting TRBD1. V lost 5 bases and J lost 7; bases outside the gene matches: 5. Looked up from germline, CDR1 is WSHSY and CDR2 is SAAADI. The CDR3 runs 12 residues. The DNA for the CDR3 is TGCGCCAGCAGTCAGGGGGTGGGTGAGCAGTACTTC. This gives the protein CASSQGVGEQYF.

The chain links TRBV28 to TRBJ2-1; 8 bases agree with TRBD2. Looked up from germline, CDR1 is MDHEN and CDR2 is SYDVKM. The CDR3 runs 14 residues. The V gene end was trimmed by 5 bases and the J gene end by 9 bases; junction bases not matched to a gene: 9. As DNA, the CDR3 is TGTGCCAGCAGTCTCTCGGGGGGGCACACTGAGCAGTTCTTC. This encodes CASSLSGGHTEQFF.

The chain employs TRBV5-1 and TRBJ2-6; possibly TRBD2 for D (6 bases). This CDR3 comprises 15 residues. Trimming cost V 4 bases and J 4 bases, with 12 bases left between them. Germline assignment: CDR1 SGHRS and CDR2 YFSETQ. The CDR3 reads CASSQPGVGANVLTF. The CDR3 DNA follows: TGCGCCAGCAGCCAACCGGGGGTCGGGGCCAACGTCCTGACTTTC.

This clone was counted once. CDR3 nucleotides: TGTGCCAGCAGTCCTCCTGGGGCTTACGAGCAGTACTTC. Translating it yields CASSPPGAYEQYF. This chain links TRBV28 with TRBJ2-7; perhaps TRBD1 as D (5 bases). The CDR3 spans 13 residues. The ends were cut back, 5 bases at V and 4 bases at J, with 12 bases in the middle. Germline V gives CDR1 MDHEN, CDR2 SYDVKM.

This rearrangement joins TRBV14 to TRBJ2-7; possibly TRBD1 for D (5 bases). This CDR3 has 14 residues. Germline V CDR1 and CDR2: SGHDN, FVKESK. Trimming took 2 bases from V and 7 from J, leaving 15 bases between them. Here the CDR3 reads CASSQRQGSDEQYF. The CDR3 bases are TGTGCCAGCAGCCAACGGCAGGGCAGCGATGAGCAGTACTTC.

The chain is built from TRBV7-3 and TRBJ2-1; possibly TRBD1 for D (5 bases). This CDR3 contains 12 residues. V was pared by 5 bases and J by 5 bases, with 7 bases between. Germline V lookup: CDR1 SGHTA, CDR2 FQGTGA. The CDR3 DNA is TGTGCCAGCAGCCAGGGCGACAATGAGCAGTTCTTC. Translating gives CASSQGDNEQFF.

The V and J genes are TRBV19 and TRBJ2-7; D might be TRBD1 or TRBD2, each matching 6 bases. The V gene lost 6 bases and the J gene lost 5 bases, with 17 bases spanning the gap. Germline V gives CDR1 LNHDA, CDR2 SQIVND (reference sequence). There are 14 residues in the CDR3. The CDR3 DNA sequence: TGTGCCAGTAGCAACATCAGGGGAGGCGACGAGCAGTACTTC. Translating gives CASSNIRGGDEQYF.

V gene TRBV6-4 combines with J gene TRBJ1-3; D is unresolved. This CDR3 region has 14 residues. Per the germline V gene, CDR1 is MRHNA and CDR2 is SNTAGT. V lost 2 bases, J lost 4 bases, and 9 bases lay in between. The CDR3 spells CASSDSPGGNTIYF. The CDR3 region has the DNA TGTGCCAGCAGTGACAGCCCCGGGGGAAACACCATATATTTT.

The gene calls are TRBV5-1 and TRBJ2-3; D possibly uses TRBD1 or TRBD2 (5 bases each). This CDR3 is 16 amino acids long. Germline V gives CDR1 SGHRS, CDR2 YFSETQ. Trimming shortened V by 0 bases and J by 2 bases, and 13 bases separated the two germline ends. CDR3 DNA: TGCGCCAGCAGCTTGGTCGTCGGGACCGACACAGATACGCAGTATTTT. Translating gives CASSLVVGTDTDTQYF.

The V call is TRBV11-2, the J call TRBJ2-5; TRBD2 might be the D (6 bases). Germline CDR1 is SGHAT and CDR2 is FQNNGV. The CDR3 runs to 16 residues. Trimming took 5 bases from V and 0 from J, leaving 16 bases between them. The CDR3 DNA reads as TGTGCCAGCAGCCCTCGTGTGGCGGGGTACCAAGAGACCCAGTACTTC. This codes for CASSPRVAGYQETQYF.

The chain uses TRBV9 and TRBJ1-5; 7 bases are shared with TRBD1. The CDR3 covers 15 residues. The junction had 5 bases not matched to a gene; V was cut back by 0 bases and J by 5 bases. Germline CDR1 and CDR2: SGDLS and YYNGEE. CDR3 loop: CASSVAPDRDQPQHF. CDR3 in DNA: TGTGCCAGCAGCGTAGCCCCCGACAGGGATCAGCCCCAGCATTTT.